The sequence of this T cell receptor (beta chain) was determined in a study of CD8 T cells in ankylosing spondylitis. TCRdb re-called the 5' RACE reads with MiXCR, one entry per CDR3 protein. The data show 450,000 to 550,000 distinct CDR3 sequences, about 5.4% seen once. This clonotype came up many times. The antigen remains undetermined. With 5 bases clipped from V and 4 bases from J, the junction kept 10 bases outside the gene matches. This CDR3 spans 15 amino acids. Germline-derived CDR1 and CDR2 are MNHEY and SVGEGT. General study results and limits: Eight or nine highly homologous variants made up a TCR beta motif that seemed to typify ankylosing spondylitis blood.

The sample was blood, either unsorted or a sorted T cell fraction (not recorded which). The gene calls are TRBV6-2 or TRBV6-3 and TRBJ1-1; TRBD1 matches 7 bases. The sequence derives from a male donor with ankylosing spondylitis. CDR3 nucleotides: TGTGCCAGCAGTCACCCACCGGAGGGGGCCACTGAAGCTTTCTTT. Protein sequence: CASSHPPEGATEAFF.